The following is a TCR beta chain sequence with its context. What antigen it recognizes has not been identified. The sample holds no much larger clone one base away, and base qualities are not on file. The CDR3 goes from the cysteine to the phenylalanine over 12 residues. Of the read, only the CDR3 DNA is kept; its 36 bases are in frame from base 1. Deletion took 0 bases off V and 5 bases off J, with a span of 6 bases between the germline ends. The germline V gene (reference sequence) sets CDR1 to GTSNPN and CDR2 to SVGIG. Library prep was done by the immunoSEQ multiplex PCR assay. The table was pulled from immuneACCESS by TCRdb, which kept in-frame rearrangements only. Such tables lose some clones; where checked, under half of the loss comes from unresolved V genes, and the rest has no known cause. The sample profile shows under 40,000 clones; under 90% of them were found once. The ten biggest clones cover 1.6% of the sample.

The data belong to a study of preoperative IRX-2 immunotherapy in early breast cancer (dated by TCRdb to between 2018 and 2020). Per the publication, the treatment or condition label means: preoperative locoregional IRX-2 cytokine immunotherapy. The samples were obtained from a phase Ib study that tested preoperative, locoregional IRX-2 cytokine immunotherapy designed to prime immune responses. Before surgery, IRX-2 was given to the donors, who were patients with early-stage breast cancer. The sample here was tumor tissue, taken after IRX-2 immunotherapy. Recombination joined TRBV30 with TRBJ2-3; the D segment cannot be called with confidence. The clonotype was recovered from a human donor with breast cancer. The bases read TGTGCCTGGAGTGTAGTCGTAGATACGCAGTATTTT. Translated, this is CAWSVVVDTQYF.